The present T cell receptor (beta chain) was sequenced within a study of cytomegalovirus exposure and HLA in healthy donors. Study results and caveats: The authors later found HLA-associated TCR beta chains more clonally expanded than equally common others.

Germline V gene sequence: CDR1 SGDLS, CDR2 YYNGEE. The V segment lost 0 bases and the J segment 3 bases; nucleotides outside the gene matches: 6. This CDR3 contains 16 residues. Researchers ran the PCR with 60 Vbeta and 13 Jbeta primers. Clones were sequenced by immunoSEQ multiplex PCR, and TCRdb holds only the in-frame ones, with some missing. Of 170,000 or so clones in the sample, 80% to 85% were seen once. Turning to this clone: The antigen remains unidentified.

The sequenced material came from PBMCs. This sequence joins TRBV9 and TRBJ2-1; 7 bases match TRBD2. The TCR sequence derives from a man aged 18 to 30 in good health and CMV-seronegative. The CDR3 spells CASSVAGLNVYNEQFF. In nucleotides, the CDR3 is TGTGCCAGCAGCGTAGCGGGACTAAACGTCTACAATGAGCAGTTCTTC.